This TCR beta chain originates from a study of T cells after yellow fever vaccination. Looked up from germline, CDR1 is SGHRS and CDR2 is YFSETQ. Trimming left V 2 bases short and J 6 bases short, with 9 bases between. The CDR3 has 13 residues. Generation of TCR cDNA used 5'RACE template switching (which added a universal primer site and UMIs). A single record per CDR3 protein comes from TCRdb applying MiXCR to the 5' RACE reads. The table has a few hundred thousand distinct CDR3 sequences, roughly a sixth seen once; the top ten hold 15% to 20%. Study-wide results and caveats: Some clonotypes were seen in both the CD4 and the CD8 compartments. These made up a small share and likely arose from convergent recombination. Reappearing after the booster were most of the clones from primary vaccination (about 96% CD4, 85% to 90% CD8). Abundant clonotypes from the bulk population could have been carried over as contaminants into FACS-sorted repertoires.

This clonotype has just a few counts. Its antigen is as yet unknown. The material sequenced was PBMCs, taken about 5 days after the first yellow fever vaccination. The TCR comes from a man aged 18 to 35 who received the YFV17D yellow fever vaccine. The gene calls are TRBV5-1 and TRBJ2-4; D assignment may be TRBD1 or TRBD2 (5 bases each). As DNA, the CDR3 is TGCGCCAGCAGCTTAGTGAGGGGAAACATTCAGTACTTC. This translates into CASSLVRGNIQYF.